This record concerns one T cell receptor beta chain sequence. Its cognate antigen is unknown. The junction differs from germline at one of its ends, possibly a read error. The germline gives CDR1 WSHSY, CDR2 SAAADI. The CDR3 is 13 amino acids. Germline DNA was also extracted, while the blood RNA originated from unsorted whole blood. Patients had chronic HBV infection and were treatment-naive. This sample is drawn from a study of tumor-infiltrating lymphocytes in primary liver carcinoma. Study observations and caveats: The study found a significantly higher top-250-clone fraction in tumors than in blood (p = 0.039).

Priming with a constant-region primer yielded TCR beta cDNA from about 500 ng total RNA. ARM-PCR, slightly modified, supplied the TCR beta libraries through three nested multiplex PCR rounds. Two initial PCR rounds of about 10 cycles each paired TRBV1-TRBV30 forward primers with a C-beta reverse primer. TCRdb reanalysed the multiplex PCR reads using MiXCR and keeps one entry per CDR3 protein. This table holds fewer than 400,000 distinct CDR3 sequences, 65% found once. This clonotype was sampled from a man in his forties or fifties with primary liver carcinoma and hepatitis B virus infection. What was sequenced was peripheral blood. The chain is built from TRBV10-2 and TRBJ2-7; weak D call: TRBD1 (6 bases). This chain's CDR3 is CANSGTLYYEQYF. In DNA, the CDR3 is TGCGCCAACAGTGGGACACTCTACTACGAGCAGTACTTC.